This T cell receptor (beta chain) emerged from a study of cytomegalovirus exposure and HLA in healthy donors. The CDR3 covers 11 residues. V lost 5 bases and J 1 base, leaving 3 bases between the germline ends. From germline, CDR1 is SEHNR and CDR2 FQNEAQ (reference sequence). PCR primers comprised 60 Vbeta and 13 Jbeta primers. TCRdb's copy holds only in-frame clones and misses some; the assay was immunoSEQ multiplex PCR. The table lists around 180,000 clones, approximately 84% of them singletons, with 4.8% in the top ten. Sequenced sample: PBMCs. The source of this sequence is a girl aged 5 to 17 in good health and CMV-seropositive. V and J are TRBV7-9 and TRBJ2-7; D unresolved. The CDR3 loop reads CASSPSYEQYF. CDR3 DNA: TGTGCCAGCAGCCCTTCCTACGAGCAGTACTTC.